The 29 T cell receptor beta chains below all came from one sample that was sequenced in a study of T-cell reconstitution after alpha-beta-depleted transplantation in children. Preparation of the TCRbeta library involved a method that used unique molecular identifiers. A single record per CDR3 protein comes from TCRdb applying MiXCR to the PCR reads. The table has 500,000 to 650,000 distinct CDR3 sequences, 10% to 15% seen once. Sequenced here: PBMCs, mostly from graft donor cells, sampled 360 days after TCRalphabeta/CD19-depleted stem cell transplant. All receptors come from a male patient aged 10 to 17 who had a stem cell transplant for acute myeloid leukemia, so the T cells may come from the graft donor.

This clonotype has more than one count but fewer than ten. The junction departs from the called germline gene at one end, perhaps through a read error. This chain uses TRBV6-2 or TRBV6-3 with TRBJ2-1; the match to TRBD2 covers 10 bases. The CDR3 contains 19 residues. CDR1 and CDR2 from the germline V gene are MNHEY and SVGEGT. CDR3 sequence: CASSPSTAGGPSSYNEQFF. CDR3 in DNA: TGTGCTAGCAGCCCTTCAACAGCGGGAGGGCCCTCTTCCTACAATGAGCAGTTCTTC.

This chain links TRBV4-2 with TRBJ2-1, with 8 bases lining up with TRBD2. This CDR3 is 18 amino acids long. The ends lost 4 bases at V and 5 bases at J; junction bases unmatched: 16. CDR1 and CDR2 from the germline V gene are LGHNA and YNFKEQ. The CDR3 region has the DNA TGTGCCAGCAGCCCCGTTCGGGGGGGGGCTAGCGCAAACAATGAGCAGTTCTTC. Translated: CASSPVRGGASANNEQFF.

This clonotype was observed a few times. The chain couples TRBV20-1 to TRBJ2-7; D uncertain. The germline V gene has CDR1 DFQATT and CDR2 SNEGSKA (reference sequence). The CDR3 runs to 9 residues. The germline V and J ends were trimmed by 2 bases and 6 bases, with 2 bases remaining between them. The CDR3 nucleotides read TGCAGTGCTAGAAGCGAGCAGTACTTC. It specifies CSARSEQYF.

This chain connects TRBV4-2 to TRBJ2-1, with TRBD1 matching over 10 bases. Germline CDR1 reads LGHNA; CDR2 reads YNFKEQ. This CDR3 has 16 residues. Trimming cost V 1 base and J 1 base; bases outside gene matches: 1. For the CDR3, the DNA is TGTGCCAGCAGCCAAGGGGACAGGGGATCCTACAATGAGCAGTTCTTC. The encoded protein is CASSQGDRGSYNEQFF.

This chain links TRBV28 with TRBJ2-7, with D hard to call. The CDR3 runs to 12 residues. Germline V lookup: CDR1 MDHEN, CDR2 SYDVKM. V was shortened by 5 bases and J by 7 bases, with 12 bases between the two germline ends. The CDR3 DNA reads TGTGCCAGCAGTACCCCCACAGAGGAGCAGTACTTC. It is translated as CASSTPTEEQYF.

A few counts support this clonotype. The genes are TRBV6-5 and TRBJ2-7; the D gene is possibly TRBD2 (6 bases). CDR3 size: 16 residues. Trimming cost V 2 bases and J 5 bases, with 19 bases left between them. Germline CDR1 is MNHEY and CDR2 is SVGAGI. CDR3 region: CASSYPLARWGDEQYF. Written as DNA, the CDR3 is TGTGCCAGCAGTTACCCCCTGGCTAGGTGGGGGGACGAGCAGTACTTC.

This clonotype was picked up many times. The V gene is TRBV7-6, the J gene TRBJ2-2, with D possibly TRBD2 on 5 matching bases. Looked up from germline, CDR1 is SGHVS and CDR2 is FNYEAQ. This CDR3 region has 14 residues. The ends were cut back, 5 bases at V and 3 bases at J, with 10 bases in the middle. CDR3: CASSPGLDTGELFF. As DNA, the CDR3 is TGTGCCAGCAGCCCTGGACTGGACACCGGGGAGCTGTTTTTT.

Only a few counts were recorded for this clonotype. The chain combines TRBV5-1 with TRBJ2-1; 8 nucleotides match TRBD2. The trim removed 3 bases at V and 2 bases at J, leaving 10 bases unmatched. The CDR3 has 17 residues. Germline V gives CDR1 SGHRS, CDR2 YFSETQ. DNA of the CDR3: TGCGCCAGCAGCTATTTAAACAGGCGGGGGGCCTACAATGAGCAGTTCTTC. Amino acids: CASSYLNRRGAYNEQFF. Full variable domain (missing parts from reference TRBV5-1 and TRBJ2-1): KAGVTQTPRYLIKTRGQQVTLSCSPISGHRSVSWYQQTPGQGLQFLFEYFSETQRNKGNFPGRFSGRQFSNSRSEMNVSTLELGDSALYLCASSYLNRRGAYNEQFFGPGTRLTVL.

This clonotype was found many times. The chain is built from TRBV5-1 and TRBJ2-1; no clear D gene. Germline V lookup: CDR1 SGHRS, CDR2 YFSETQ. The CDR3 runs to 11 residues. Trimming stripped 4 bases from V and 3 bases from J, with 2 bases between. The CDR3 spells CASSVYNEQFF. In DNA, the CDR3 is TGCGCCAGCAGCGTCTACAATGAGCAGTTCTTC.

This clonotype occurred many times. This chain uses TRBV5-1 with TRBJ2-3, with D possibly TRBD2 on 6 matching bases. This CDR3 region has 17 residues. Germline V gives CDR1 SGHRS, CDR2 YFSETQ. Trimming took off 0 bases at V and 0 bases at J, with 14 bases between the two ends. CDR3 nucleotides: TGCGCCAGCAGCTTGGTAGGAGGTGGGACTAGCACAGATACGCAGTATTTT. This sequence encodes CASSLVGGGTSTDTQYF.

The chain's CDR3 is CARPPWVAGGPDNEQFF. The CDR3 nucleotides read TGTGCCAGGCCGCCGTGGGTAGCGGGAGGCCCCGACAATGAGCAGTTCTTC. V and J are TRBV11-3 and TRBJ2-1; 10 nucleotides line up with TRBD2. The CDR3 is 17 amino acids. Germline CDR1 is SGHNT and CDR2 is YENEEA. With V trimmed by 9 bases and J by 5 bases, 16 bases remained unmatched.

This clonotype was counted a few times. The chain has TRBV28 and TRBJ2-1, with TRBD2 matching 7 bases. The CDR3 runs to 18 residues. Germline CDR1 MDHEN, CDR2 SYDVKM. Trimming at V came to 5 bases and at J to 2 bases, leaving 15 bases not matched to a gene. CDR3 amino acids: CASSPPGGLGAPYNEQFF. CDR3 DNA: TGTGCCAGCAGTCCCCCGGGAGGACTAGGGGCCCCCTACAATGAGCAGTTCTTC.

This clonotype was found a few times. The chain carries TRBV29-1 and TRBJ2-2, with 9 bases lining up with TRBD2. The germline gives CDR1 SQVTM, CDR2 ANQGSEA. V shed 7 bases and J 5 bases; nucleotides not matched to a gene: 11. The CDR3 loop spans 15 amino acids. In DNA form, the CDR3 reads TGCAGCGCGTTTGGCGGGAGGGCCCGTACCGGGGAGCTGTTTTTT. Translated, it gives CSAFGGRARTGELFF.

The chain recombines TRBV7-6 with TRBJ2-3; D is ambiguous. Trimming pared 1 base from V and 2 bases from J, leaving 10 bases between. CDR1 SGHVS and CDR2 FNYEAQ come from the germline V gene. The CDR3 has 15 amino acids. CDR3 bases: TGTGCCAGCAGCTTAGAAGATCTCCTCACAGATACGCAGTATTTT. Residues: CASSLEDLLTDTQYF.

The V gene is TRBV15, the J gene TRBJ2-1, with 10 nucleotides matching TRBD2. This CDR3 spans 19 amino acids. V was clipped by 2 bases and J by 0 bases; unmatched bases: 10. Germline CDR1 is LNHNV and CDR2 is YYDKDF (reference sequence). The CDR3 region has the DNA TGTGCCACCAGCAGAACAGGACTAGCGGACCTCAACTCCTACAATGAGCAGTTCTTC. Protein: CATSRTGLADLNSYNEQFF.

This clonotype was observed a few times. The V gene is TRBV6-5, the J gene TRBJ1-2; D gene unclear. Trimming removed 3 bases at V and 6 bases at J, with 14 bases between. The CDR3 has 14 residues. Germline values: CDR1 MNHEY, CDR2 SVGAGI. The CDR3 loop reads CASSYIAEPNGYTF. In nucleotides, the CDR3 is TGTGCCAGCAGTTATATAGCGGAGCCCAATGGCTACACCTTC.

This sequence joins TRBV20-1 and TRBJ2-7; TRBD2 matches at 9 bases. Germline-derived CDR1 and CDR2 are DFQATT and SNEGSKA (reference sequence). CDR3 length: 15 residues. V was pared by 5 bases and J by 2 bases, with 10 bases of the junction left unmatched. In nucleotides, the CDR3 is TGCAGTGCTTCCATCTGGACTAGCGTTCCCTACGAGCAGTACTTC. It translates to CSASIWTSVPYEQYF.

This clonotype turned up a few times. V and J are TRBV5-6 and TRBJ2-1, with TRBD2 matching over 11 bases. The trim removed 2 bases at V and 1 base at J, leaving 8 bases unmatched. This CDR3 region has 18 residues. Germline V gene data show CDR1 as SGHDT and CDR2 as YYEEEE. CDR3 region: CASSFFLAGGGSYNEQFF. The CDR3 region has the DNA TGTGCCAGCAGCTTTTTCCTAGCGGGAGGAGGATCCTACAATGAGCAGTTCTTC.

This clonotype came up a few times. CDR3 nucleotide sequence: TGCAGTGCTAGCTTACCGGGACTAGCGGGATATCGGAGCTCCTACAATGAGCAGTTCTTC. Its protein is CSASLPGLAGYRSSYNEQFF. The chain recombines TRBV20-1 with TRBJ2-1; 13 bases map to TRBD2. V shed 3 bases and J 0 bases; nucleotides not matched to a gene: 14. The CDR3 runs 20 residues. Germline V CDR1 and CDR2: DFQATT, SNEGSKA (reference sequence).

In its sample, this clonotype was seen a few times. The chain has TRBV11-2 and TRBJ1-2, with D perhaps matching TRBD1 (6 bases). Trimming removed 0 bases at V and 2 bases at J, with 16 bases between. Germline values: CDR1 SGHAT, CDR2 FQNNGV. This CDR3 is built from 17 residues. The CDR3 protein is CASSLESSPGANYGYTF. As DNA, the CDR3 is TGTGCCAGCAGCTTAGAGTCCAGCCCAGGGGCCAACTATGGCTACACCTTC. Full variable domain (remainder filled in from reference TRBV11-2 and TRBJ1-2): EAGVAQSPRYKIIEKRQSVAFWCNPISGHATLYWYQQILGQGPKLLIQFQNNGVVDDSQLPKDRFSAERLKGVDSTLKIQPAKLEDSAVYLCASSLESSPGANYGYTFGSGTRLTVV.

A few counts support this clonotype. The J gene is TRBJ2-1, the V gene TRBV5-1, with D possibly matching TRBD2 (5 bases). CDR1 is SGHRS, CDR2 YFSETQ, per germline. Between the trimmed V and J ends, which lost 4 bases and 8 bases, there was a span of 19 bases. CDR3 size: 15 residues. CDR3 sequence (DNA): TGCGCCAGCAGCCGACATCCCCTTAGCGAGGATGAGCAGTTCTTC. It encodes CASSRHPLSEDEQFF.

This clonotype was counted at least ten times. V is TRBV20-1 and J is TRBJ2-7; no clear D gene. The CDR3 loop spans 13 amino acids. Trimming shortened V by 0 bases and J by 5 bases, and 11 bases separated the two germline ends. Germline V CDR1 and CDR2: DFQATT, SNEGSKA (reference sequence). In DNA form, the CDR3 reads TGCAGTGCTAGAGACACCCCCCTGCACGAGCAGTACTTC. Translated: CSARDTPLHEQYF.

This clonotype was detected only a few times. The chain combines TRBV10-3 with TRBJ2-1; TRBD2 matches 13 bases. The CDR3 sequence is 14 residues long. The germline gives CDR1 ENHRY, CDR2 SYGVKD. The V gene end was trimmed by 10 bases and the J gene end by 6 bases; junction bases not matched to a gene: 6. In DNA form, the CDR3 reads TGTGCCAGCACTAGCGGGAGGGTAGGCAATGAGCAGTTCTTC. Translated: CASTSGRVGNEQFF.

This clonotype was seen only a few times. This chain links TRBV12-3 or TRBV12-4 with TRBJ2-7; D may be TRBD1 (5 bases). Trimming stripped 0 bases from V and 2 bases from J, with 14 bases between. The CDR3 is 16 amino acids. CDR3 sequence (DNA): TGTGCCAGCAGTTTAGCGGCTTTGGACATCCCCTACGAGCAGTACTTC. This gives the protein CASSLAALDIPYEQYF.

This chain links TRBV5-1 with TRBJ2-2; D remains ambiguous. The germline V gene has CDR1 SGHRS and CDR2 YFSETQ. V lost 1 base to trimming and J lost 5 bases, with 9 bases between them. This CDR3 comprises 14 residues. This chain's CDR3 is CASSLLEKTGELFF. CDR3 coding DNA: TGCGCCAGCAGCTTGTTGGAGAAAACCGGGGAGCTGTTTTTT.

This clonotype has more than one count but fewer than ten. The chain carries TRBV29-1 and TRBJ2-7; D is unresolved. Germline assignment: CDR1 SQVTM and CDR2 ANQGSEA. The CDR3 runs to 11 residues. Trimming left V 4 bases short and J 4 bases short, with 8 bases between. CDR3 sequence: CSVVHLYEQYF. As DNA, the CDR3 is TGCAGCGTTGTCCACCTATACGAGCAGTACTTC.

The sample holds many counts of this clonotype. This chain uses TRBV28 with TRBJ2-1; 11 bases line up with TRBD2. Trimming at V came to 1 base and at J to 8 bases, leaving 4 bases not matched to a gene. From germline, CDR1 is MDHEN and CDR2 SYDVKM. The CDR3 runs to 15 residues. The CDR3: CASSLSLAGGYEQFF. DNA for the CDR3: TGTGCCAGCAGTTTATCCCTAGCGGGAGGCTATGAGCAGTTCTTC.

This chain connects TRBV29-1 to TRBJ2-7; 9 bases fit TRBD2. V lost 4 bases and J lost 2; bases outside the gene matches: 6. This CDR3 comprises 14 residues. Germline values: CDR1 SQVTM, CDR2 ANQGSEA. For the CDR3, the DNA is TGCAGCGTTGGAGGAGCGGGAGGCCCCTACGAGCAGTACTTC. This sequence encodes CSVGGAGGPYEQYF.

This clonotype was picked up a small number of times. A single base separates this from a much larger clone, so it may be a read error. The CDR3 is CSAPRAVSGGTDTQYF. CDR3 bases: TGCAGTGCTCCTAGGGCCGTTTCGGGTGGCACAGATACGCAGTATTTT. This chain connects TRBV20-1 to TRBJ2-3; the D is unclear. The CDR3 is made up of 16 amino acids. The V gene's germline CDR1 is DFQATT and CDR2 SNEGSKA (reference sequence). V was clipped by 5 bases and J by 1 base, with 19 bases between them.